A single sample is the source of the 29 T cell receptor beta chains below, sequenced in a study of blood T cell repertoires in COVID-19. Method: immunoSEQ multiplex PCR; TCRdb's copy keeps in-frame clones and lacks some. The sample includes 250,000 to 300,000 clones, 84% of them seen just once. Sequencing was performed on PBMCs or T cells enriched from blood (not recorded which). These receptors were collected from a young man with acute COVID-19.

The chain employs TRBV9 and TRBJ2-2, with 9 bases aligning to TRBD2. The germline CDR1 and CDR2 sequences are SGDLS and YYNGEE. The V segment lost 1 base and the J segment 4 bases; nucleotides outside the gene matches: 5. The CDR3 is 16 residues long. The CDR3 nucleotides are TGTGCCAGCAGCGTAATTAGCGGGAGAACCACCGGGGAGCTGTTTTTT. Translated: CASSVISGRTTGELFF.

This CDR3 reads CASSLPAGVGGNEQFF. The CDR3 DNA follows: TGTGCCAGCAGCTTACCAGCGGGGGTCGGAGGCAATGAGCAGTTCTTC. The chain carries TRBV5-4 and TRBJ2-1; 8 nucleotides line up with TRBD2. Germline V gives CDR1 SGHNT, CDR2 YYREEE (reference sequence). The CDR3 is 16 amino acids. The junction had 10 bases not matched to a gene; V was cut back by 2 bases and J by 6 bases.

The table lists this clone with a count of one. CDR3 loop: CASSLSPDSGWNGYTF. The CDR3 DNA reads TGTGCCAGCAGTTTAAGTCCGGACAGCGGATGGAACGGCTACACCTTC. The rearrangement joins TRBV27 to TRBJ1-2, with a tentative D call TRBD1 (6 bases). V was pared by 2 bases and J by 8 bases, with 21 bases between. From germline, CDR1 is MNHEY and CDR2 SMNVEV (reference sequence). This CDR3 has 16 residues.

This chain links TRBV7-3 with TRBJ2-1; D is possibly TRBD2 (5 bases). V was trimmed by 5 bases and J by 6 bases, leaving 11 bases between them. Germline V gene sequence: CDR1 SGHTA, CDR2 FQGTGA. This CDR3 comprises 13 residues. The CDR3 reads CASSPTRGNEQFF. The CDR3 DNA reads TGTGCCAGCAGCCCGACCCGGGGCAATGAGCAGTTCTTC.

This clone was detected a few times. The CDR3 sequence is CSVGAWIPAWPDQPQHF. For the CDR3, the DNA is TGCAGCGTGGGGGCTTGGATCCCCGCCTGGCCGGATCAGCCCCAGCATTTT. The genes are TRBV29-1 and TRBJ1-5, with D possibly matching TRBD1 (6 bases). This CDR3 region has 17 residues. Germline loops: CDR1 SQVTM, CDR2 ANQGSEA. V lost 6 bases and J lost 5, with 26 bases in between.

There are a few counts of this clone. The chain carries TRBV18 and TRBJ1-5, with D tentatively TRBD1 (5 bases). The ends were cut back, 2 bases at V and 3 bases at J, with 11 bases in the middle. This CDR3 contains 15 residues. Germline loops: CDR1 KGHSH, CDR2 LQKENI. CDR3: CASSPFQGLNQPQHF. CDR3 coding DNA: TGTGCCAGCTCACCATTCCAGGGCCTCAATCAGCCCCAGCATTTT.

The chain is built from TRBV19 and TRBJ2-1; 9 bases agree with TRBD1. The trim removed 6 bases at V and 3 bases at J, leaving 6 bases unmatched. Germline V lookup: CDR1 LNHDA, CDR2 SQIVND (reference sequence). This CDR3 is built from 15 residues. The CDR3 protein is CASSPDRGFYNEQFF. As DNA, the CDR3 is TGTGCCAGTAGCCCAGACAGGGGGTTCTACAATGAGCAGTTCTTC. Using reference TRBV19 and TRBJ2-1 for the parts outside the CDR3, the full variable domain is DGGITQSPKYLFRKEGQNVTLSCEQNLNHDAMYWYRQDPGQGLRLIYYSQIVNDFQKGDIAEGYSVSREKKESFPLTVTSAQKNPTAFYLCASSPDRGFYNEQFFGPGTRLTVL.

The chain joins TRBV11-2 to TRBJ1-1, with 7 bases lining up with TRBD1. The CDR3 has 12 amino acids. V lost 5 bases to trimming and J lost 11 bases; unmatched junction nucleotides: 8. Germline values: CDR1 SGHAT, CDR2 FQNNGV. CDR3 sequence (DNA): TGTGCCAGCAGCGCCTCCGCAGGGGGGGCTTTCTTT. It codes for CASSASAGGAFF.

V is TRBV3-1 (or the pseudogene TRBV3-2) and J is TRBJ1-2; a weak D match, TRBD1 (6 bases). The CDR3 has 14 amino acids. CDR1 and CDR2 (germline): LGHDT, YNNKEL (reference sequence). The V gene lost 1 base and the J gene lost 8 bases, with 14 bases spanning the gap. CDR3 protein: CASSQVIGTPGYTF. The CDR3 region has the DNA TGTGCCAGCAGCCAAGTCATTGGGACACCCGGCTACACCTTC.

V is TRBV29-1 and J is TRBJ1-1; D gene uncertain. This CDR3 has 12 amino acids. Germline lookup yields CDR1 SQVTM and CDR2 ANQGSEA. The germline V and J ends were trimmed by 6 bases and 1 base, with 9 bases remaining between them. The CDR3 is CSVDIQNTEAFF. The CDR3 bases are TGCAGCGTCGACATCCAGAACACTGAAGCTTTCTTT.

This sequence joins TRBV7-8 and TRBJ2-7; tentatively, D is TRBD1 (5 bases). The CDR3 is 13 residues long. V lost 1 base, J lost 2 bases, and 6 bases lay in between. CDR1 and CDR2 (germline): SGHVS, FQNEAQ. Here the CDR3 DNA reads TGTGCCAGCAGCTTAGGACAGCCCTACGAGCAGTACGTC. Residues: CASSLGQPYEQYV.

The chain combines TRBV6-5 with TRBJ2-5; 9 bases fit TRBD1. The CDR3 consists of 14 residues. Germline V gives CDR1 MNHEY, CDR2 SVGAGI. The junction had 5 bases not matched to a gene; V was cut back by 5 bases and J by 4 bases. CDR3 protein: CASSHRGPPETQYF. As DNA, the CDR3 is TGTGCCAGCAGTCACAGGGGGCCACCAGAGACCCAGTACTTC.

This chain joins TRBV5-4 and TRBJ2-4; D call uncertain. The CDR3 is 14 residues long. From germline, CDR1 is SGHNT and CDR2 YYREEE (reference sequence). The germline V and J ends were trimmed by 2 bases and 12 bases, with 18 bases remaining between them. Written as DNA, the CDR3 is TGTGCCAGCAGCTTTTCGGGTCAAGAAAGAAATCAGTACTTC. It is translated as CASSFSGQERNQYF.

The V and J genes are TRBV6-4 and TRBJ1-1, with 8 bases lining up with TRBD1. The V and J ends lost 5 bases and 3 bases, in that order; junction bases with no gene match: 14. There are 17 residues in the CDR3. The germline V gene encodes CDR1 MRHNA and CDR2 SNTAGT. The CDR3 is CASSPGGQGAKYTEAFF. In nucleotides, the CDR3 is TGTGCCAGCAGTCCCGGCGGACAGGGCGCTAAATACACTGAAGCTTTCTTT.

This chain uses TRBV19 with TRBJ2-2, with 9 bases lining up with TRBD1. CDR3 length: 15 residues. J gave up 4 bases and V 6 bases, and 6 bases lay outside the gene matches. The germline V gene encodes CDR1 LNHDA and CDR2 SQIVND (reference sequence). CDR3 loop: CASSVRDRVTGELFF. The CDR3 coding sequence is TGTGCCAGTAGCGTCCGGGACAGGGTCACCGGGGAGCTGTTTTTT.

The chain carries TRBV30 and TRBJ1-1, with D unclear. The V gene lost 0 bases and the J gene lost 10 bases, with 30 bases spanning the gap. Germline lookup yields CDR1 GTSNPN and CDR2 SVGIG (reference sequence). The CDR3 consists of 18 residues. The CDR3 loop reads CAWSVRRRTHNFSRRAFF. The CDR3 DNA sequence: TGTGCCTGGAGTGTACGTCGGAGGACCCATAATTTTTCGAGGAGAGCTTTCTTT. The full variable domain, in which reference TRBV30 and TRBJ1-1 provide the parts outside the CDR3, is SQTIHQWPATLVQPVGSPLSLECTVEGTSNPNLYWYRQAAGRGLQLLFYSVGIGQISSEVPQNLSASRPQDRQFILSSKKLLLSDSGFYLCAWSVRRRTHNFSRRAFFGQGTRLTVV.

The V call is TRBV4-2, the J call TRBJ2-1; 9 bases are shared with TRBD2. The J segment lost 3 bases and the V segment lost 3 bases, leaving 6 bases of the junction unmatched. Germline assignment: CDR1 LGHNA and CDR2 YNFKEQ. The CDR3 sequence is 16 residues long. The CDR3 sequence is CASSHSGTSSYNEQFF. DNA of the CDR3: TGTGCCAGCAGCCATTCCGGGACTAGCAGCTACAATGAGCAGTTCTTC.

This clone appeared a single time. The chain recombines TRBV28 with TRBJ1-2; a possible D gene is TRBD1 (6 bases). The V gene lost 7 bases and the J gene lost 4 bases, with 22 bases spanning the gap. This CDR3 spans 16 amino acids. Per germline, CDR1 MDHEN and CDR2 SYDVKM. This chain's CDR3 is CASTTIGRGTGYGYTF. CDR3 in DNA: TGTGCCAGCACCACGATCGGGAGGGGGACTGGCTATGGCTACACCTTC.

The chain employs TRBV2 and TRBJ2-3; 7 nucleotides line up with TRBD1. The CDR3 extends over 15 amino acids. V trimming: 7 bases; J trimming: 1 base; junction bases outside the gene matches: 8. Germline V gene data show CDR1 as SNHLY and CDR2 as FYNNEI. Here the CDR3 reads CASTYRGSGTDTQYF. Here the CDR3 DNA reads TGTGCCAGCACTTACAGGGGATCTGGCACAGATACGCAGTATTTT.

This chain connects TRBV4-3 to TRBJ2-1; 7 bases fit TRBD2. Losses at the gene ends were 0 bases for V and 2 bases for J; bases not matched to a gene: 7. There are 17 residues in the CDR3. Germline values: CDR1 LGHNA, CDR2 YSLEER. The CDR3 DNA reads TGCGCCAGCAGCCAAGATTTTGGCGGGAGAACCTACAATGAGCAGTTCTTC. This codes for CASSQDFGGRTYNEQFF.

This clone has a handful of counts. The chain employs TRBV5-5 and TRBJ1-2; TRBD1 matches at 11 bases. V gave up 2 bases and J gave up 4 bases; unmatched junction bases: 7. The germline CDR1 and CDR2 sequences are SGHKS and YYEKEE (reference sequence). This CDR3 is 16 amino acids long. The DNA of the CDR3 is TGTGCCAGCAGCTTTTGGACAGGGGGCATCGGCTATGGCTACACCTTC. Protein: CASSFWTGGIGYGYTF.

The chain carries TRBV2 and TRBJ1-2, with a tentative D call TRBD1 (6 bases). Trimming left V 3 bases short and J 5 bases short, with 16 bases between. The CDR3 has 15 amino acids. Germline V CDR1 and CDR2: SNHLY, FYNNEI. The CDR3 sequence: CASSELRGASYGYTF. The CDR3 bases are TGTGCCAGCAGTGAGTTACGGGGGGCCTCATATGGCTACACCTTC.

V gene TRBV11-3 combines with J gene TRBJ2-3, with 7 bases lining up with TRBD2. With V trimmed by 0 bases and J by 1 base, 1 base remained unmatched. CDR1 SGHNT and CDR2 YENEEA come from the germline V gene. The CDR3 is 15 residues long. In DNA, the CDR3 is TGTGCCAGCAGCTTAGAGCTAGCGGGCACAGATACGCAGTATTTT. Protein sequence: CASSLELAGTDTQYF.

The rearrangement links TRBV19 to TRBJ2-1; 7 bases are shared with TRBD2. CDR3 size: 17 residues. Germline CDR1 reads LNHDA; CDR2 reads SQIVND (reference sequence). J lost 0 bases, V lost 2 bases, and 7 bases had no gene match. The CDR3: CASSISGTGSSYNEQFF. The CDR3 DNA is TGTGCCAGTAGTATAAGCGGGACGGGGAGCTCCTACAATGAGCAGTTCTTC.

Only a few counts were recorded for this clone. The DNA of the CDR3 is TGTGCCAGCGGACCAGGGGGCCAGGCGGCGGGGCAGTATTTT. Its translation: CASGPGGQAAGQYF. V gene TRBV7-9 combines with J gene TRBJ2-3; 8 bases align to TRBD1. The J segment lost 11 bases and the V segment lost 8 bases, leaving 15 bases of the junction unmatched. The CDR3 runs to 14 residues. Per germline, CDR1 SEHNR and CDR2 FQNEAQ (reference sequence).

The J gene is TRBJ1-1, the V gene TRBV14; possibly TRBD1 for D (5 bases). Germline loops: CDR1 SGHDN, CDR2 FVKESK. Trimming stripped 4 bases from V and 5 bases from J, with 14 bases between. The CDR3 covers 14 residues. The CDR3 nucleotides are TGTGCCAGCAGCCCCCGGGGGGTAGCGACTGAAGCTTTCTTT. Its protein product is CASSPRGVATEAFF.

The V gene is TRBV29-1, the J gene TRBJ1-1; D is ambiguous. Trimming took 2 bases from V and 0 from J, leaving 10 bases between them. The germline CDR1 and CDR2 sequences are SQVTM and ANQGSEA. This CDR3 comprises 14 residues. The DNA for the CDR3 is TGCAGCGTTGAAATTAGTATCTTGAACACTGAAGCTTTCTTT. Its translation is CSVEISILNTEAFF.

This chain uses TRBV2 with TRBJ2-1; D is unresolved. Between the trimmed V and J ends, which lost 2 bases and 0 bases, there was a span of 8 bases. This CDR3 has 15 amino acids. Germline V gives CDR1 SNHLY, CDR2 FYNNEI. The CDR3 nucleotides read TGTGCCAGCAGTGAACCGAGGAGCTCCTACAATGAGCAGTTCTTC. It encodes CASSEPRSSYNEQFF.

This rearrangement joins TRBV6-5 to TRBJ1-1, with TRBD1 as a possible D gene (6 bases). The V end was cut by 2 bases, the J end by 4 bases, with 17 bases between. Germline V lookup: CDR1 MNHEY, CDR2 SVGAGI. This CDR3 is 16 amino acids long. DNA of the CDR3: TGTGCCAGCAGTTACGCAGTACAGGGATTTGGCACTGAAGCTTTCTTT. Protein: CASSYAVQGFGTEAFF.